A single TCR beta chain is shown here with its context. Antigen specificity is unknown. Patients picked for sequencing had shown CD8+CD57+ cell expansion detected by flow cytometry. Severe acquired aplastic anemia was present in all patients. Blood was sampled before the patients had received any therapy. Both TCR beta VDJ combination and CDR3 sequence profiling were carried out. Genomic DNA was the template for this profiling. TCRdb itself ran the reads through MiXCR, one entry per CDR3 protein. The sample comprises 200,000 to 300,000 distinct CDR3 sequences, approximately 82% of which are singletons, and about 41% rests with the top ten. These data come from a study of CD8+CD57+ T cells in acquired aplastic anemia. Study as a whole: Sorted CD4+ and CD8+ cells yielded DNA averaging around 3.2 ug. Study conclusions and caveats: Between patients and controls, 25 to 35 CD8+ CDR3 sequences were found in common.

This TCR was recovered from a human donor with aplastic anemia. The sample comprised sorted CD4+, CD8+, or CD8+CD57+ T cells (not recorded which) from PBMCs.

The CDR3 DNA reads as TGTGCCAGCGGGGACTACGGCATAGATACTCAGGCTTTCTTT. Its protein is CASGDYGIDTQAFF. V is TRBV2 and J is TRBJ1-1; D might be TRBD1 (5 bases). V was trimmed by 8 bases and J by 11 bases, leaving 24 bases between them. The CDR3 length is 14 residues. In germline, CDR1 is SNHLY, CDR2 FYNNEI.